One and the same sample provided the 28 T cell receptor beta chains below, sequenced in a study of tumor and adjacent non-tumor tissue in lung cancer. RNA was extracted from bulk tissue without any cell sorting. Three rounds of nested PCR, following a modified ARM-PCR protocol, produced the TCRbeta library. TCRdb redid the calling of the multiplex PCR reads with MiXCR, one entry per CDR3 protein. The table lists more than 70,000 distinct CDR3 sequences, 61% of them singletons. The sequenced sample consisted of lung tumor tissue. Every receptor here comes from a man in his sixties or seventies with non-small cell lung cancer.

On this clonotype: A read error may be the cause here, since a much bigger clone is one base away. The chain links TRBV5-4 to TRBJ2-5, with D uncertain. V was clipped by 0 bases and J by 5 bases, with 14 bases between them. Per germline, CDR1 SGHNT and CDR2 YYREEE (reference sequence). The CDR3 runs to 15 residues. Here the CDR3 DNA reads TGTGCCAGCAGCTTGGAGCCGGGTTCACATGAGACCCAGTACTTC. It specifies CASSLEPGSHETQYF.

Points on this clonotype: Because the CDR3 is missing its conserved closing phenylalanine or tryptophan, this is likely a read error. V and J are TRBV11-2 and TRBJ2-5; D is possibly TRBD1 (6 bases). This CDR3 is 14 amino acids long. Germline CDR1 is SGHAT and CDR2 is FQNNGV. The CDR3, as DNA: TGTGCCAGCAGCCCTAGACAGGCGAGAGAGAGCCAGTACGTC. This encodes CASSPRQARESQYV.

Concerning this clonotype: The germline gene is not matched at one end of the junction; a read error may be the cause. The genes are TRBV11-2 and TRBJ2-7, with D maybe TRBD2 (9 bases). Germline CDR1 is SGHAT and CDR2 is FQNNGV. The CDR3 totals 16 residues. In DNA form, the CDR3 reads TGTGCCAGCAACCCCAGGGGGCGGGGGGGCTCTTACGGGCAGTACTTC. It translates to CASNPRGRGGSYGQYF.

J is TRBJ2-2 and V is TRBV11-2, with D possibly being TRBD2 (7 bases). The CDR3 length is 16 residues. Germline CDR1 and CDR2: SGHAT and FQNNGV. Trimming cost V 1 base and J 9 bases, with 18 bases left between them. The CDR3 sequence: CASSLAEGGGFRELFF. The CDR3 DNA reads TGTGCCAGCAGCTTAGCTGAGGGGGGGGGGTTCCGGGAGCTGTTTTTT.

Worth noting for this clonotype: An end of the junction differs from the germline gene, which may be a read error. The chain links TRBV11-1 to TRBJ2-7, with D possibly TRBD2 on 6 matching bases. Germline V gene data show CDR1 as SGHAT and CDR2 as FQDESV (reference sequence). The CDR3 sequence is 15 residues long. As DNA, the CDR3 is TGTGCCAGCACCTTAGGTCTAGCGAGCTCCCACGAGCAGTACTTC. Its protein is CASTLGLASSHEQYF.

This clonotype has more than one count but fewer than ten. The chain carries TRBV24-1 and TRBJ2-5; D is undetermined. Trimming cost V 2 bases and J 7 bases, with 13 bases left between them. The CDR3 length is 14 residues. Germline CDR1 KGHDR, CDR2 SFDVKD. The CDR3, as DNA: TGTGCCACCAGTGATTACACCTCCGGTCGGACCCAGTACTTC. Its translation: CATSDYTSGRTQYF.

The rearrangement links TRBV5-1 to TRBJ2-2; D is possibly TRBD2 (5 bases). The CDR3 runs 16 residues. Germline CDR1 reads SGHRS; CDR2 reads YFSETQ. Trimming took off 6 bases at V and 4 bases at J, with 19 bases between the two ends. CDR3 region: CASTSPNRGSTGELFF. The CDR3 DNA sequence: TGCGCCAGCACCTCCCCTAACCGAGGGAGCACCGGGGAGCTGTTTTTT.

Concerning this clonotype itself: The germline gene is not matched at one end of the junction; a read error may be the cause. This chain joins TRBV11-2 and TRBJ2-5; 8 nucleotides align to TRBD2. There are 17 residues in the CDR3. CDR1 and CDR2 (germline): SGHAT, FQNNGV. CDR3 DNA sequence: TGTGTCAGCAGCTTAGGTCCCCTGCGGGGGGTTCATGAGACCCAGTACTTC. Translating it yields CVSSLGPLRGVHETQYF.

The table lists this clonotype with many counts. The chain carries TRBV20-1 and TRBJ2-3; D may match TRBD1 or TRBD2 (6 bases each). The CDR3 length is 14 residues. V was shortened by 5 bases and J by 6 bases, with 18 bases between the two germline ends. The germline V gene has CDR1 DFQATT and CDR2 SNEGSKA (reference sequence). CDR3 amino acids: CSAPGRGGWDTQYF. The CDR3 DNA is TGCAGTGCTCCCGGGAGAGGGGGTTGGGATACGCAGTATTTT.

The gene calls are TRBV11-2 and TRBJ2-2; maybe TRBD2 (5 bases). CDR3 length: 15 residues. V lost 2 bases to trimming and J lost 11 bases, with 18 bases between them. Germline CDR1 SGHAT, CDR2 FQNNGV. CDR3 sequence reads: CASSLSIPGVGELFF. The DNA for the CDR3 is TGTGCCAGCAGCTTATCAATCCCCGGGGTCGGAGAGCTGTTTTTT.

Concerning this clonotype: At one end, the junction sequence differs from germline, possibly due to a read error. The V call is TRBV6-5, the J call TRBJ2-7; 7 positions match TRBD2. CDR1 and CDR2 from the germline V gene are MNHEY and SVGAGI. The CDR3 length is 15 residues. CDR3 loop: CVSVSSGGSSLEQYF. The DNA for the CDR3 is TGTGTCAGCGTATCGTCCGGGGGGAGTAGCCTCGAGCAGTACTTC.

The V and J genes are TRBV28 and TRBJ1-5; 7 bases are shared with TRBD1. Trimming at V came to 6 bases and at J to 2 bases, leaving 7 bases not matched to a gene. From germline, CDR1 is MDHEN and CDR2 SYDVKM. The CDR3 loop spans 15 amino acids. The CDR3 nucleotides read TGTGCCAGCAGATCTCGGACAGGCTGCAATCAGCCCCAGCATTTT. Translation: CASRSRTGCNQPQHF. Complete variable domain (other parts from reference TRBV28 and TRBJ1-5): DVKVTQSSRYLVKRTGEKVFLECVQDMDHENMFWYRQDPGLGLRLIYFSYDVKMKEKGDIPEGYSVSREKKERFSLILESASTNQTSMYLCASRSRTGCNQPQHFGDGTRLSIL.

As concerns this clonotype: A much larger clone differs from this one at a single base, so this may be a read error. The chain carries TRBV29-1 and TRBJ2-3; 8 bases fit TRBD2. CDR3 length: 19 residues. Germline CDR1 reads SQVTM; CDR2 reads ANQGSEA. V was clipped by 1 base and J by 3 bases; unmatched bases: 18. CDR3 in amino acids: CSVEGGLSLCGRRTDTQYF. DNA of the CDR3: TGCAGCGTTGAAGGAGGGTTGTCTTTGTGCGGGAGGAGGACAGATACGCAGTATTTT.

Note on this clonotype: No DNA is shown, since the ends of the CDR3 on it are uncertain; the CDR3 is the one TCRdb lists. The chain has TRBV20-1 and TRBJ1-2; TRBD1, as called in the table, went unchecked against the DNA. Per germline, CDR1 DFQATT and CDR2 SNEGSKA (reference sequence). The CDR3 has 12 residues if both end residues are counted. CDR3: CSVIDREYGCTF.

This clonotype was observed many times. The V call is TRBV5-1, the J call TRBJ2-3; D remains unclear. CDR1 is SGHRS, CDR2 YFSETQ, per germline. Trimming left V 0 bases short and J 2 bases short, with 1 base between. This CDR3 is built from 12 residues. The CDR3 loop reads CASSLDTDTQYF. CDR3 nucleotide sequence: TGCGCCAGCAGCTTGGACACAGATACGCAGTATTTT.

Note on this clonotype: A much larger clone differs by one base, so this may be a read error. J is TRBJ1-1 and V is TRBV28; tentative D call: TRBD1 (5 bases). This CDR3 comprises 14 residues. V was shortened by 7 bases and J by 11 bases, with 23 bases between the two germline ends. CDR1 MDHEN and CDR2 SYDVKM come from the germline V gene. The chain's CDR3 is CASIYLRDLGTAFF. CDR3 coding DNA: TGTGCCAGCATTTACCTCCGGGACCTCGGGACGGCTTTCTTT.

This clonotype was observed at least ten times. The rearrangement joins TRBV29-1 to TRBJ2-1; D is undetermined. CDR1 and CDR2 from the germline V gene are SQVTM and ANQGSEA. Trimming left V 3 bases short and J 2 bases short, with 11 bases between. The CDR3 totals 14 residues. The CDR3 nucleotides are TGCAGCGTTGACCTGGGCACTCCCTACAATGAGCAGTTCTTC. It translates to CSVDLGTPYNEQFF.

As to this clonotype: Mismatch with germline at one junction end may stem from a read error. The genes are TRBV20-1 and TRBJ2-7; the match to TRBD2 covers 8 bases. CDR3 length: 15 residues. Germline V lookup: CDR1 DFQATT, CDR2 SNEGSKA (reference sequence). In DNA, the CDR3 is TGCAGTGCTAGAGATGGACTAGCAGGAAAGTACGAGGAGTACTTC. It encodes CSARDGLAGKYEEYF.

As for this clonotype: Compared with germline, one end of the junction differs, possibly owing to a read error. The chain uses TRBV11-2 and TRBJ2-3; D not certain. The CDR3 covers 12 residues. CDR1 and CDR2 from the germline V gene are SGHAT and FQNNGV. The CDR3 region is CASGLSADTQFF. The CDR3 DNA sequence: TGTGCCAGCGGCTTATCCGCAGATACGCAGTTTTTT. The complete variable domain, with remaining parts taken from reference TRBV11-2 and TRBJ2-3, reads EAGVAQSPRYKIIEKRQSVAFWCNPISGHATLYWYQQILGQGPKLLIQFQNNGVVDDSQLPKDRFSAERLKGVDSTLKIQPAKLEDSAVYLCASGLSADTQFFGPGTRLTVL.

Details on this clonotype: A single base separates this from a much larger clone, so it may be a read error. CDR3 region: CSSRDWGEARTQYF. The CDR3 DNA reads TGCAGTTCTAGAGATTGGGGCGAGGCGCGTACGCAGTATTTT. The chain employs TRBV20-1 and TRBJ2-3; weak D call: TRBD1 (5 bases). The CDR3 covers 14 residues. Germline CDR1 is DFQATT and CDR2 is SNEGSKA (reference sequence).

Comment on this clonotype: One end of the junction fails to match germline, which may point to a read error. This chain connects TRBV12-3 or TRBV12-4 to TRBJ2-7; D uncertain. The CDR3 is 12 residues long. The CDR3 loop is CASSLVCHEQYF. The DNA of the CDR3 is TGTGCTAGCAGTTTAGTGTGTCACGAGCAGTACTTC.

Turning to this clonotype: A junction end diverges from the germline sequence, so it may reflect a read error. The V and J genes are TRBV7-9 and TRBJ2-7, with 8 bases that match TRBD1. Germline loops: CDR1 SEHNR, CDR2 FQNEAQ (reference sequence). The length of the CDR3 is 17 residues. Here the CDR3 reads CASSSASLGDRGYGQYF. As DNA, the CDR3 is TGTGCCAGCAGCTCCGCCAGCCTCGGTGACAGGGGCTACGGGCAGTACTTC.

This clonotype was counted a few times. The J gene is TRBJ1-5, the V gene TRBV10-1; D not resolved. The CDR3 is 13 residues long. From germline, CDR1 is WNHNN and CDR2 SYGVQD (reference sequence). Trimming removed 2 bases at V and 4 bases at J, with 6 bases between. This CDR3 reads CASSEDGNQPQHF. As DNA, the CDR3 is TGCGCCAGCAGTGAGGACGGGAATCAGCCCCAGCATTTT.

Regarding this clonotype: This may stem from a read error, because a much larger clone lies one nucleotide away. V usage is TRBV29-1 and J usage is TRBJ1-2; TRBD1 matches at 9 bases. The CDR3 length is 15 residues. The germline gives CDR1 SQVTM, CDR2 ANQGSEA. The DNA of the CDR3 is TGCTGCGTTGGTCGGCGGACAGGGGAGGACTATGGCTACACCTTC. The encoded protein is CCVGRRTGEDYGYTF.

About this clonotype: The junction departs from germline at one end; a sequencing error may be responsible. This chain connects TRBV5-1 to TRBJ2-3; no reliable D call. This CDR3 contains 15 residues. The germline V gene has CDR1 SGHRS and CDR2 YFSETQ. CDR3 in DNA: TGCGCCAGCAGCTTCCAGGAGAAAACCACAGATACGCAATATTTT. Protein product: CASSFQEKTTDTQYF.

Comment on this clonotype: A junction end diverges from the germline sequence, so it may reflect a read error. J is TRBJ2-7 and V is TRBV11-2, with TRBD1 matching over 7 bases. The CDR3 consists of 12 residues. Germline values: CDR1 SGHAT, CDR2 FQNNGV. The CDR3 protein is CASSSYRGEQYF. The CDR3 DNA is TGTGCTAGCAGCTCATACAGGGGCGAGCAGTACTTC.

The rearrangement joins TRBV20-1 to TRBJ2-3; 8 bases match TRBD2. Germline V gene sequence: CDR1 DFQATT, CDR2 SNEGSKA (reference sequence). The CDR3 loop spans 15 amino acids. J lost 5 bases, V lost 6 bases, and 13 bases had no gene match. CDR3 in amino acids: CSARPRGVPRDTQYF. The CDR3 DNA follows: TGCAGTGCACGCCCGCGGGGGGTACCGCGAGATACGCAGTATTTT.

This clonotype appeared many times. The chain couples TRBV6-1 to TRBJ1-1, with D possibly being TRBD1 (6 bases). The V end lost 1 base, the J end lost 1 base, and 10 bases lay between the germline ends. Germline CDR1 reads MNHNS; CDR2 reads SASEGT. This CDR3 contains 15 residues. CDR3 residues: CASSEVQGRNTEAFF. The DNA for the CDR3 is TGTGCCAGCAGTGAAGTGCAGGGGAGGAACACTGAAGCTTTCTTT.